One TCR beta chain is described in this entry. The clone's antigen remains unknown. Base qualities are missing; no much larger clone stands one base away. The sample's time point, from its label and the paper: 12 months on ibrutinib. For TCR beta library preparation, around 2.1 micrograms of genomic DNA were extracted from the cryopreserved PBMCs. Longitudinal blood samples from CLL patients on ibrutinib monotherapy were analyzed using high-throughput TCR beta sequencing. The patients took part in an open-label, single-center phase 2 trial of ibrutinib monotherapy. A MiSeq instrument was used for deep resolution sequencing, which targeted depths ranging from 1 in 1 million up to 1 in 200,000 T cells, with coverage averaging 10x for each clonotype. The immunoSEQ hsTCRB Kit was used to generate TCR beta libraries. As for the original processing: The data were analyzed with ImmunoSEQ Analyzer and ImmunoSEQ Data Assistant, and V, D and J gene assignments followed IMGT definitions. Clonality, which ranges from 0 to 1, was calculated as one minus the normalized Shannon entropy of productive rearrangement frequencies. Public clonotype analysis was restricted to overrepresented clonotypes comprising at least 0.05% of each patient's repertoire. Fewer than 15 repertoires from age-matched healthy donors, obtained from immuneACCESS, served as clonality controls. The table was pulled from immuneACCESS by TCRdb, which kept in-frame rearrangements only. Such tables lose some clones; where checked, under half of the loss comes from unresolved V genes, and the rest has no known cause. The DNA was the basis for D and trimming; V, J and clone size are from that table. For this sample there are more than 55,000 clones; roughly 70% appear just once. Jointly, the top ten make up 43% of the sample.

For this chain, trimming is 8 bases at the V end and 11 bases at the J end, and the number of junction bases without a gene match is 12. CDR1 and CDR2 are drawn from the germline V gene: MDHEN, SYDVKM. The CDR3 numbers 13 residues from cysteine through phenylalanine. Solely the CDR3 DNA is kept, with 39 bases framed from the first base. The data stem from a study of cytotoxic CD8 clonotypes in ibrutinib-treated CLL listed by TCRdb under 2021. As for the study more broadly: The cohort had about ten relapsed/refractory and more than 14 treatment-naive patients; some 17 were IGHV unmutated. Response samples were taken after a median of 12 months on treatment, ranging from about 6 to 40 months. Cryopreserved peripheral blood mononuclear cells were collected at three points: before therapy, at response, and at either sustained remission or disease progression. Of the approximately 87 people in the trial, 26 had longitudinal samples available. Patients were still on ibrutinib when every remission and progressive disease sample was collected. An average of approximately 260,000 productive templates and 94,082 productive rearrangements was obtained per sample. Partial responses were observed in roughly 24 patients and complete responses in 2; after a median follow-up of around 64 months, remission was maintained in 14 patients and progression was observed in approximately 12.

Broader findings and caveats from the paper: Baseline clonality was found to be higher than that of age-matched healthy donors and was strongly correlated with circulating CD8+ T-cell counts. Clonality increased at ibrutinib response, stayed stable in sustained remission, and fell back toward baseline at progression. Public clonotypes were rare and either shrank or stayed stable during treatment, and the rise in clonality at ibrutinib response reflected expansion of private clonotypes. Sampling times were not matched between patients in sustained remission and patients whose disease was progressing, and lymph node repertoires were not examined.

The receptor's source is a human donor with chronic lymphocytic leukemia. The sequenced sample was PBMCs, obtained after 12 months of ibrutinib treatment. The rearrangement combines TRBV28 with TRBJ2-7, and 10 junction bases match TRBD1. The nucleotide sequence reads as follows: TGTGCCAGCGGTCGCCGGGACAGGGGTAAGGAGTACTTC. Translated, this is CASGRRDRGKEYF.